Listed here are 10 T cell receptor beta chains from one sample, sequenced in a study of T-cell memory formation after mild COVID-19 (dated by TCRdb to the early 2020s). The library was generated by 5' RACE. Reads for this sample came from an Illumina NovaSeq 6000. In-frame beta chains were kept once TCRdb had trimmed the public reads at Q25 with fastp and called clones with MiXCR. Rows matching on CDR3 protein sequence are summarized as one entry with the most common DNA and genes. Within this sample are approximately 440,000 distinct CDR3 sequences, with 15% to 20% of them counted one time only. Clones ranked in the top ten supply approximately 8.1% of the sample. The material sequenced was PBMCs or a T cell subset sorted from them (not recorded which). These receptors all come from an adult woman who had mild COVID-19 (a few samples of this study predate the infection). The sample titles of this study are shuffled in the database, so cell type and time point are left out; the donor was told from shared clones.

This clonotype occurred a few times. Written as DNA, the CDR3 is TGTGCCAGCAGGGTACCGAACACTGAAGCTTTCTTT. This encodes CASRVPNTEAFF. The chain employs TRBV7-9 and TRBJ1-1, with D uncertain. The CDR3 consists of 12 residues. CDR1 and CDR2 from the germline V gene are SEHNR and FQNEAQ (reference sequence). Trimming took off 6 bases at V and 1 base at J, with 6 bases between the two ends.

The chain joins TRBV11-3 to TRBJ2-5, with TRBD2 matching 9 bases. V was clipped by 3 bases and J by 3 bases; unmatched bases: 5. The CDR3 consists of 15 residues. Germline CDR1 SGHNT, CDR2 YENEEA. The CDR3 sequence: CASSLRLAVKETQYF. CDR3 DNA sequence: TGTGCCAGCAGCTTGAGACTAGCGGTAAAAGAGACCCAGTACTTC.

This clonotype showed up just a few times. DNA for the CDR3: TGTGCCAGCAGCCGGGCCTCGCTGAACACCGGGGAGCTGTTTTTT. Its translation: CASSRASLNTGELFF. The chain couples TRBV7-2 to TRBJ2-2; D is unresolved. This CDR3 is 15 amino acids long. With 5 bases removed from V and 1 base from J, the gap between germline ends came to 11 bases. Germline lookup yields CDR1 SGHTA and CDR2 FQGNSA.

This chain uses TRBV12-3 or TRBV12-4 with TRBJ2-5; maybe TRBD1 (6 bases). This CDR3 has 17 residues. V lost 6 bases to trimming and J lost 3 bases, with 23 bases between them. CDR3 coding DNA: TGTGCCAGCAGCCTAATGGGGGCCCATTACGGCAAAGAGACCCAGTACTTC. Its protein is CASSLMGAHYGKETQYF.

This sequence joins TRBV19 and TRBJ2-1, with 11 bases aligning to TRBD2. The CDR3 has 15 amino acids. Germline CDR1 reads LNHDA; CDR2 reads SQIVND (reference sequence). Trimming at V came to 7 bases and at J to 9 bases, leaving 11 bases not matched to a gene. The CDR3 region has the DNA TGTGCCAGTATGGTGACTAGCGGGGTGGGTCTTGAGCAGTTCTTC. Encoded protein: CASMVTSGVGLEQFF.

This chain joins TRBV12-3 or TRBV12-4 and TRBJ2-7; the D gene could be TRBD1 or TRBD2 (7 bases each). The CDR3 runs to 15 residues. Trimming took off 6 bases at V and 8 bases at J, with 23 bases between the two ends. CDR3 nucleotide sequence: TGTGCCAGCAGGGGACTAACAGGGGAGAGTTGGAAGCAGTACTTC. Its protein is CASRGLTGESWKQYF.

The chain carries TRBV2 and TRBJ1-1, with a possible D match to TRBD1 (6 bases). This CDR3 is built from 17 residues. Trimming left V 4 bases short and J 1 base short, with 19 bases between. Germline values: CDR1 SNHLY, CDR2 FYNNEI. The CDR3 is CASSAFLGGARNTEAFF. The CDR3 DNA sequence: TGTGCCAGCAGTGCTTTTCTCGGGGGGGCCCGGAACACTGAAGCTTTCTTT.

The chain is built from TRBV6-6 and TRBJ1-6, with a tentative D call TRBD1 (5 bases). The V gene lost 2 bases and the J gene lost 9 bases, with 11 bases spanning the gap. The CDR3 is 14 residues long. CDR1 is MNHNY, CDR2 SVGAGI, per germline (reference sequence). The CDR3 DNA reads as TGTGCCAGCAGTTACGGCGGGGCTAGTTCACCCCTCCACTTT. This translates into CASSYGGASSPLHF.

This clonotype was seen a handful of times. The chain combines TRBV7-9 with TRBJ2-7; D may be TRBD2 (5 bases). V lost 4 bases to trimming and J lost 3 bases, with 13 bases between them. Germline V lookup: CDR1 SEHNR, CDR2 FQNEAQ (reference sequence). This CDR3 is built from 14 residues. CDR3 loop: CASSSRGDDYEQYF. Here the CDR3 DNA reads TGTGCCAGCAGCTCCCGGGGAGACGACTACGAGCAGTACTTC.

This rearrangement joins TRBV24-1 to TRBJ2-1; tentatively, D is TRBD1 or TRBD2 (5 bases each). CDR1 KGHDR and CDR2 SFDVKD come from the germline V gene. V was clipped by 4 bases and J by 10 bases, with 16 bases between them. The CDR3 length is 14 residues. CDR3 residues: CATSEPGRFLEQFF. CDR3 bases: TGTGCCACCAGTGAGCCGGGACGGTTCCTCGAGCAGTTCTTC.